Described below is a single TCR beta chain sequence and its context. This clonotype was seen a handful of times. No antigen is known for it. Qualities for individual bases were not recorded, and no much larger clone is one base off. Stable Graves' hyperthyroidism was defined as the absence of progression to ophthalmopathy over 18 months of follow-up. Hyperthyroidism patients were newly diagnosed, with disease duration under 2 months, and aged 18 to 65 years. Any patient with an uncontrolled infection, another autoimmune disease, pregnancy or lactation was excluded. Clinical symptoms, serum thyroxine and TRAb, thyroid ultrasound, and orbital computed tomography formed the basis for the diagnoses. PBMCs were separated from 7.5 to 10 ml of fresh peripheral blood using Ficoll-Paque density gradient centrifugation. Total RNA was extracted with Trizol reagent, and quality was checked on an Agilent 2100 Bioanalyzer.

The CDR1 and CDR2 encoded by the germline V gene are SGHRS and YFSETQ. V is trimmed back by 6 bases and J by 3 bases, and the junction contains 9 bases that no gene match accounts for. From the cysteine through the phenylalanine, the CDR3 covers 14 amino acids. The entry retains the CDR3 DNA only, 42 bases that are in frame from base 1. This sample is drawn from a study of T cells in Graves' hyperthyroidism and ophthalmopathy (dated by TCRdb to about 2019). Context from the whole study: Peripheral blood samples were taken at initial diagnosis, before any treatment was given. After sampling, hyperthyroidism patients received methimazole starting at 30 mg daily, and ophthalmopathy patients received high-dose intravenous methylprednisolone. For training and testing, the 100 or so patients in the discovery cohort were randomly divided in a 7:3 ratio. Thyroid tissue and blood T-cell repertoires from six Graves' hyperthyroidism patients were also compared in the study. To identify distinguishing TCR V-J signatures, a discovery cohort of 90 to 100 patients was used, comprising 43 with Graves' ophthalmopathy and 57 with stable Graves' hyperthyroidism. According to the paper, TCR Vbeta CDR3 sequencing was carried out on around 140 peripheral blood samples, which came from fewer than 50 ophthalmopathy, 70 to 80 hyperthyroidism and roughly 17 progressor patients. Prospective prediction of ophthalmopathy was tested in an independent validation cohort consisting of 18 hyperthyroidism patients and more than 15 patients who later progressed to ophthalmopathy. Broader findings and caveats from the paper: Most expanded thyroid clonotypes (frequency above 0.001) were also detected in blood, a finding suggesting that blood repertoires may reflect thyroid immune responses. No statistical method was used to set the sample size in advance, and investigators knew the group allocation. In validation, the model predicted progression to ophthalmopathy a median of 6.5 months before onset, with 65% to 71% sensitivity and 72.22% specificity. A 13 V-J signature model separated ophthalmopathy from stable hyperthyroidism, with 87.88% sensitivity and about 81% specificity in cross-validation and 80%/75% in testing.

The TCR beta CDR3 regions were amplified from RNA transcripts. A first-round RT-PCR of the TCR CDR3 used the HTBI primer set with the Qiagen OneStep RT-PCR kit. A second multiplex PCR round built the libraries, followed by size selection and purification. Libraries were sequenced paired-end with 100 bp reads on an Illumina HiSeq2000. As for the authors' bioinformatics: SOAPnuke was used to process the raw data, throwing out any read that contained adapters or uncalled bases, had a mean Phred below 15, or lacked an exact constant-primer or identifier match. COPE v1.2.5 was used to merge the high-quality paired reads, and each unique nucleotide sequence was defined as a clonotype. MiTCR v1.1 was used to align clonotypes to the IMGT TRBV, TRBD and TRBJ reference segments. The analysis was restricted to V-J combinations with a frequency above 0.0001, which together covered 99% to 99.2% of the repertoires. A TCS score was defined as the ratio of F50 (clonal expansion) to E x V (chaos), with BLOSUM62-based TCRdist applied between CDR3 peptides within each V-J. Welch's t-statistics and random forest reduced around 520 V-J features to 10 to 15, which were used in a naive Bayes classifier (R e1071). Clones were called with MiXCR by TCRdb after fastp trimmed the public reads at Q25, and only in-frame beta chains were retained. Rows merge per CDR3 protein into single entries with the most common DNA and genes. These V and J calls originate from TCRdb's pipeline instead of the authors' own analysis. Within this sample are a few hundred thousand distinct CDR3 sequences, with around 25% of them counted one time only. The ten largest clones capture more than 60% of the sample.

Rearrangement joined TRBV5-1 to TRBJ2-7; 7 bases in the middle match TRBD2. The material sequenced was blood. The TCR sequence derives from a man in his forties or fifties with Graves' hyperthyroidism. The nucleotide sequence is TGCGCCAGCATGGAAGGTGGGGGGGGCTACGAGCAGTACTTC. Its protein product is CASMEGGGGYEQYF.